These T cell receptor beta chains were read from a single sample in a study of shared clonotypes between healthy human individuals. The method was immunoSEQ multiplex PCR; TCRdb's version includes in-frame clones alone and lacks a portion of them. The table shows approximately 810,000 clones, with 92% occurring only once. Sequencing was performed on naive CD8+ T cells sorted from blood. The receptors here all came from a man under 40 in good health. Both conserved end residues are part of each CDR3. Each record gives: J gene, V gene, CDR3 protein.

J gene: TRBJ2-5
V gene: TRBV10-3
CDR3 protein: CAISFSGSLETQYF

J gene: TRBJ2-1
V gene: TRBV10-2
CDR3 protein: CASSVTGGGNEQFF

J gene: TRBJ1-3
V gene: TRBV5-6
CDR3 protein: CASSFRNTIYF

J gene: TRBJ2-5
V gene: TRBV11-2
CDR3 protein: CASSLGQGPETQYF

J gene: TRBJ2-7
V gene: TRBV5-1
CDR3 protein: CASISGAEQYF

J gene: TRBJ2-7
V gene: TRBV4-3
CDR3 protein: CASSQDEARSYEQYF

J gene: TRBJ2-2
V gene: TRBV12-1
CDR3 protein: CASSFGGGNTGELFF

J gene: TRBJ2-4
V gene: TRBV6-5
CDR3 protein: CASSYSMGTRRNIQYF

J gene: TRBJ2-2
V gene: TRBV28
CDR3 protein: CASSYGFNTGELFF

J gene: TRBJ1-1
V gene: TRBV7-9
CDR3 protein: CASSDGTVEAFF

J gene: TRBJ1-2
V gene: TRBV28
CDR3 protein: CASSQGQLLNYGYTF

J gene: TRBJ2-1
V gene: TRBV19
CDR3 protein: CASSFRLAASTYNEQFF